One sample yielded the 15 T cell receptor beta chains listed below, sequenced in a study of regulatory dendritic cells for organ transplantation. Sequenced by immunoSEQ multiplex PCR; TCRdb stores in-frame clones only, minus some. The table includes approximately 35,000 clones, roughly 91% detected once. The source material was naive CD4+ T cells from blood. The sample's subset: CD45RA+ naive T cells. Receptors were obtained from a human donor in good health.

The J gene is TRBJ2-1, the V gene TRBV5-6; a possible D gene is TRBD2 (5 bases). The CDR3 length is 15 residues. Germline V lookup: CDR1 SGHDT, CDR2 YYEEEE. With 4 bases removed from V and 7 bases from J, the gap between germline ends came to 18 bases. Here the CDR3 DNA reads TGTGCCAGCAGCGCCAGGACGGGGTATAGGAATGAGCAGTTCTTC. This gives the protein CASSARTGYRNEQFF.

The chain recombines TRBV21-1 with TRBJ1-6; whether TRBD1, the table's D call, matches the DNA was not checked. TRBV21-1 is reported as a pseudogene. The CDR3 sequence is 18 residues long. The CDR3 spells CASSKDLRGPGHNSPLHF. CDR3 nucleotide sequence: TGTGCCAGCAGCAAAGACCTCAGGGGTCCTGGGCATAATTCACCCCTCCACTTT.

This chain uses TRBV19 with TRBJ2-5, with TRBD2 identical over 7 bases. Germline CDR1 LNHDA, CDR2 SQIVND (reference sequence). V lost 3 bases and J lost 5; bases outside the gene matches: 12. CDR3 length: 16 residues. CDR3 residues: CASSIWASGASETQYF. CDR3 DNA sequence: TGTGCCAGTAGTATTTGGGCTAGCGGCGCCAGTGAGACCCAGTACTTC.

V gene TRBV28 combines with J gene TRBJ2-7; TRBD2 matches at 7 bases. Germline V gene lookup returns CDR1 MDHEN and CDR2 SYDVKM. The CDR3 sequence is 16 residues long. The V segment lost 2 bases and the J segment 0 bases; nucleotides outside the gene matches: 7. DNA of the CDR3: TGTGCCAGCAGTTTAGCGGGAGACCCCACCTCCTACGAGCAGTACTTC. Translation: CASSLAGDPTSYEQYF.

The V gene is TRBV5-5, the J gene TRBJ1-3; the D is unclear. The CDR3 runs 16 residues. Germline CDR1 and CDR2: SGHKS and YYEKEE (reference sequence). The germline V and J ends were trimmed by 1 base and 0 bases, with 11 bases remaining between them. This chain's CDR3 is CASSLYPGSSGNTIYF. Written as DNA, the CDR3 is TGTGCCAGCAGCTTGTACCCCGGGAGCTCTGGAAACACCATATATTTT.

The chain recombines TRBV5-4 with TRBJ2-3, with 9 bases matching TRBD2. J was trimmed by 6 bases and V by 1 base; bases with no gene match: 0. The CDR3 extends over 13 amino acids. The germline CDR1 and CDR2 sequences are SGHNT and YYREEE (reference sequence). CDR3 DNA sequence: TGTGCCAGCAGCTTGACTAGCGGGGATACGCAGTATTTT. It specifies CASSLTSGDTQYF.

The chain employs TRBV19 and TRBJ1-5; 11 bases agree with TRBD1. The germline V gene has CDR1 LNHDA and CDR2 SQIVND (reference sequence). This CDR3 is built from 16 residues. V lost 5 bases and J lost 4; bases outside the gene matches: 7. The CDR3 nucleotides read TGTGCCAGTAGTTTAACCGGGACAGGGGGGAATCAGCCCCAGCATTTT. The encoded protein is CASSLTGTGGNQPQHF.

The chain uses TRBV30 and TRBJ1-4; D is undetermined. There are 13 residues in the CDR3. V lost 8 bases, J lost 2 bases, and 12 bases lay in between. Germline V gene sequence: CDR1 GTSNPN, CDR2 SVGIG (reference sequence). As DNA, the CDR3 is TGTGCCGGACGGGCGGGGACTAATGAAAAACTGTTTTTT. Translation: CAGRAGTNEKLFF.

V is TRBV9 and J is TRBJ2-7, with TRBD2 matching over 12 bases. From germline, CDR1 is SGDLS and CDR2 YYNGEE. CDR3 length: 15 amino acids. V shed 3 bases and J 4 bases; nucleotides not matched to a gene: 5. The CDR3 region is CASSAIGTSGYEQYF. DNA of the CDR3: TGTGCCAGCAGCGCCATTGGGACTAGCGGGTACGAGCAGTACTTC.

The rearrangement links TRBV27 to TRBJ2-3, with 7 bases aligning to TRBD2. The length of the CDR3 is 11 residues. The J segment lost 6 bases and the V segment lost 6 bases, leaving 0 bases of the junction unmatched. From germline, CDR1 is MNHEY and CDR2 SMNVEV (reference sequence). CDR3 in DNA: TGTGCCAGCAGAGCGGGGGATACGCAGTATTTT. Translated: CASRAGDTQYF.

The chain is built from TRBV2 and TRBJ2-6; D gene ambiguous. This CDR3 has 16 amino acids. V lost 5 bases, J lost 4 bases, and 15 bases lay in between. The germline gives CDR1 SNHLY, CDR2 FYNNEI. The CDR3 sequence: CASSIDRVRGANVLTF. The CDR3 DNA reads as TGTGCCAGCAGTATCGATAGGGTGCGAGGGGCCAACGTCCTGACTTTC. The full variable domain, rest sourced from reference TRBV2 and TRBJ2-6, is EPEVTQTPSHQVTQMGQEVILRCVPISNHLYFYWYRQILGQKVEFLVSFYNNEISEKSEIFDDQFSVERPDGSNFTLKIRSTKLEDSAMYFCASSIDRVRGANVLTFGAGSRLTVL.

The gene calls are TRBV23-1 and TRBJ1-1; D possibly corresponds to TRBD1 (6 bases). TRBV23-1 qualifies as an ORF whose function is uncertain. The CDR3 loop spans 15 amino acids. Trimming removed 3 bases at V and 5 bases at J, with 16 bases between. CDR3 in DNA: TGCGCCAGCAGTCATTATAGGGGGAGGGGGACTGAAGCTTTCTTT. This codes for CASSHYRGRGTEAFF.

V gene TRBV2 combines with J gene TRBJ1-3; D gene ambiguous. Trimming pared 5 bases from V and 4 bases from J, leaving 12 bases between. Germline loops: CDR1 SNHLY, CDR2 FYNNEI. The CDR3 totals 14 residues. The CDR3 region is CASSTEAEGNTIYF. The CDR3 region has the DNA TGTGCCAGCAGTACCGAGGCGGAAGGAAACACCATATATTTT. The complete variable domain, with remaining parts taken from reference TRBV2 and TRBJ1-3, reads EPEVTQTPSHQVTQMGQEVILRCVPISNHLYFYWYRQILGQKVEFLVSFYNNEISEKSEIFDDQFSVERPDGSNFTLKIRSTKLEDSAMYFCASSTEAEGNTIYFGEGSWLTVV.

This rearrangement joins TRBV6-5 to TRBJ1-2; D is ambiguous. Trimming removed 4 bases at V and 8 bases at J, with 14 bases between. This CDR3 region has 13 residues. CDR1 is MNHEY and CDR2 is SVGAGI in the germline V gene. CDR3 DNA sequence: TGTGCCAGCAGTTCCTCCTTCTCGGGGGGCTACACCTTC. It encodes CASSSSFSGGYTF.

The chain has TRBV7-6 and TRBJ1-2; a weak D match, TRBD1 (5 bases). Trimming took off 4 bases at V and 10 bases at J, with 10 bases between the two ends. Germline V gene sequence: CDR1 SGHVS, CDR2 FNYEAQ. The CDR3 spans 11 residues. The DNA of the CDR3 is TGTGCCAGCAGCTCAGGGTTTGACTACACCTTC. Translated, it gives CASSSGFDYTF.